This T cell receptor beta chain came from a study of radiotherapy plus CTLA-4 blockade in lung cancer. Study in general: Objective responses arose in around a sixth of patients, and around 30% experienced disease control.

Study-level findings and limits: Per reports, early blood T cell clone dynamics, plus interferon-beta, forecast response most strongly. TCR clones of tumor origin grew in blood after radiotherapy plus ipilimumab.

The V and J ends lost 4 bases and 0 bases, in that order; junction bases with no gene match: 9. From germline, CDR1 is SGHKS and CDR2 YYEKEE (reference sequence). The CDR3 is made up of 16 amino acids. Clones were read by immunoSEQ multiplex PCR, and TCRdb kept only the in-frame ones, dropping some. The profile shows 70,000 to 95,000 clones, around 81% of them singletons. On this clone itself: Its antigen is not identified.

It was focal radiation plus CTLA-4 blockade with ipilimumab that patients with chemo-refractory metastatic non-small-cell lung cancer received. The J gene is TRBJ2-7, the V gene TRBV5-5; 8 bases fit TRBD2. The source is a human donor with non-small cell lung cancer that progressed on radiotherapy plus ipilimumab. The input for sequencing was peripheral blood, taken from a patient treated with radiotherapy plus ipilimumab. In DNA form, the CDR3 reads TGTGCCAGCAGCCCCCTAATAGCGGGGAACTCCTACGAGCAGTACTTC. It translates to CASSPLIAGNSYEQYF.